These T cell receptor beta chains were read from a single sample in a study of post-analysis software for immune sequencing data. TCRdb processed the PCR reads anew with MiXCR; each CDR3 protein has one entry. Among 600,000 to 700,000 distinct CDR3 sequences listed, approximately 60% were seen once. Sequencing was carried out using blood. The receptors stem from a girl aged 2 to 10 with multiple sclerosis. Both conserved end residues are part of each CDR3. D genes are given only for firm matches. Rows may omit the clone size; those that give it use once, few, many or a size class.

v_call,d_call,clone_size,cdr3_length,j_call,cdr3_aa,cdr3_nt
TRBV28,TRBD1,NA,15,TRBJ2-1,CASGRQGSWDNEQFF,TGTGCCAGCGGACGACAGGGTTCGTGGGACAATGAGCAGTTCTTC
TRBV7-2,TRBD1,few,16,TRBJ2-1,CASSFAGTEFSFEQFF,TGTGCCAGCAGCTTTGCCGGGACAGAGTTTTCCTTTGAGCAGTTCTTC
TRBV10-3,TRBD1,NA,15,TRBJ2-7,CAISGGDRGSYEQYF,TGTGCCATCAGTGGCGGGGACAGGGGTTCCTACGAGCAGTACTTC
TRBV12-3/TRBV12-4,NA,NA,12,TRBJ1-1,CASSLEGRGAFF,TGTGCCAGCAGTTTAGAGGGCAGGGGAGCTTTCTTT
TRBV14,NA,NA,14,TRBJ1-1,CASSPYMIPLEAFF,TGTGCCAGCAGCCCCTACATGATCCCCCTTGAAGCTTTCTTT
TRBV5-1,TRBD1,NA,18,TRBJ2-1,CASSLRTGARSSYNEQFF,TGCGCCAGCAGCTTGCGGACAGGGGCCCGGAGCTCCTACAATGAGCAGTTCTTT
TRBV10-3,NA,once,13,TRBJ1-1,CAISEAGRNEAFF,TGTGCCATCAGTGAAGCAGGGCGTAATGAAGCTTTCTTT
TRBV28,NA,NA,14,TRBJ2-5,CASSFWTVGETQYF,TGTGCCAGCAGTTTCTGGACAGTGGGAGAGACCCAGTACTTC
TRBV6-2/TRBV6-3,NA,NA,14,TRBJ2-1,CASSYPPRANEQFF,TGTGCCAGCAGTTACCCACCTAGAGCCAATGAGCAGTTCTTC
TRBV10-3,TRBD1,NA,11,TRBJ1-2,CAIRGQDSYTF,TGTGCCATCAGGGGACAGGACAGCTACACCTTC
TRBV6-5,NA,NA,15,TRBJ1-1,CASSRDAGANTEAFF,TGTGCCAGCAGTCGCGACGCCGGGGCGAACACTGAAGCTTTCTTT
TRBV6-6,TRBD1,NA,15,TRBJ2-1,CASRSGTGLYNEQFF,TGTGCCAGCAGGTCCGGGACAGGGCTCTACAATGAGCAGTTCTTC
TRBV6-4,TRBD1,few,14,TRBJ2-3,CANKDRHSTDTQYF,TGTGCCAACAAGGACAGGCACAGCACAGATACGCAGTATTTT
TRBV20-1,NA,NA,15,TRBJ1-5,CSARDPQGSNQPQHF,TGCAGTGCTAGAGATCCCCAGGGAAGCAATCAGCCCCAGCATTTT
TRBV4-2,TRBD2,few,16,TRBJ2-5,CASSQVPGTRQETQYF,TGTGCCAGCAGCCAAGTTCCCGGGACTAGACAGGAGACCCAGTACTTC
TRBV27,NA,once,15,TRBJ2-7,CASSWGVQGANEQYF,TGTGCCAGCAGTTGGGGCGTACAGGGCGCCAACGAGCAGTACTTC
TRBV7-9,NA,NA,14,TRBJ1-6,CASSPPGNNSPLHF,TGTGCCAGCAGCCCCCCGGGGAATAATTCACCCCTCCACTTT
TRBV5-1,NA,NA,14,TRBJ2-3,CASSFRQDTDTQYF,TGCGCCAGCAGCTTCAGACAGGACACAGATACGCAGTATTTT
TRBV6-5,TRBD1,NA,14,TRBJ2-7,CASSYGDSTYEQYF,TGTGCCAGCAGTTACGGGGACAGTACCTACGAGCAGTACTTC
TRBV7-2,NA,NA,14,TRBJ1-5,CASTSGRTNQPQHF,TGTGCCAGCACGTCGGGGCGGACCAATCAGCCCCAGCATTTT
TRBV6-2/TRBV6-3,TRBD2,NA,17,TRBJ2-5,CASSYGGLAGLQETQYF,TGTGCCAGCAGTTACGGGGGGCTAGCGGGGCTCCAAGAGACCCAGTACTTC
TRBV9,NA,NA,18,TRBJ2-4,CASSVGLRGNRAKNIQYF,TGTGCCAGCAGCGTAGGCTTGCGCGGGAACCGTGCCAAAAACATTCAGTACTTC
TRBV7-9,TRBD1,NA,14,TRBJ1-2,CASSPQGEPYGYTF,TGTGCCAGCAGCCCCCAGGGGGAGCCCTATGGCTACACCTTC
TRBV10-3,NA,NA,14,TRBJ2-5,CAISESKVKETQYF,TGTGCCATCAGTGAATCGAAGGTTAAGGAGACCCAGTACTTC
TRBV13,NA,NA,17,TRBJ2-3,CASSSSRHSQGGDTQYF,TGTGCCAGCAGCTCGTCTCGGCACTCACAGGGTGGCGATACGCAGTATTTT
TRBV6-5,NA,NA,13,TRBJ1-2,CASLADNGYGYTF,TGTGCCAGCCTGGCGGACAACGGCTATGGCTACACCTTC
TRBV20-1,NA,NA,13,TRBJ1-2,CSASGQGFYGYTF,TGCAGTGCTAGCGGGCAGGGTTTCTATGGCTACACCTTC
TRBV29-1,NA,NA,15,TRBJ1-1,CSVEKDGQSNTEAFF,TGCAGCGTTGAAAAGGACGGACAGTCGAACACTGAAGCTTTCTTT
TRBV5-6,TRBD2,NA,14,TRBJ2-1,CASLPGLAYNEQFF,TGTGCCAGTCTGCCGGGACTAGCGTACAATGAGCAGTTCTTC
TRBV7-8,TRBD1,NA,15,TRBJ1-5,CASSRRDSLNQPQHF,TGTGCCAGCAGCCGACGGGACAGCTTGAATCAGCCCCAGCATTTT
TRBV6-1,NA,NA,14,TRBJ1-2,CASSERGQSDGYTF,TGTGCCAGCAGTGAGAGGGGACAAAGCGATGGCTACACCTTC
TRBV29-1,NA,NA,16,TRBJ1-2,CSVDMSGTRRGSGYTF,TGCAGCGTTGACATGAGCGGGACACGGAGAGGGTCTGGCTACACCTTC
TRBV4-1,TRBD2,NA,16,TRBJ2-7,CASSLFPSGRAYEQYF,TGCGCCAGCAGCCTTTTTCCTAGCGGGAGGGCCTACGAGCAGTACTTC
TRBV11-2,NA,NA,13,TRBJ2-1,CASSWTDNNEQFF,TGTGCCAGCAGCTGGACAGACAACAATGAGCAGTTCTTC
TRBV29-1,NA,NA,14,TRBJ2-2,CSVIAAVNTGELFF,TGCAGCGTAATCGCGGCGGTAAACACCGGGGAGCTGTTTTTT
TRBV11-3,NA,once,12,TRBJ2-3,CASSSRSDTQYF,TGTGCCAGCAGCTCCCGATCAGATACGCAGTATTTT
TRBV7-2,NA,few,17,TRBJ2-1,CASSPPPGEFAYNEQFF,TGTGCCAGCAGCCCCCCACCAGGGGAGTTCGCCTACAATGAGCAGTTCTTC
TRBV5-5,NA,NA,14,TRBJ1-1,CAGNPFGGNTEAFF,TGTGCCGGCAACCCCTTCGGGGGAAATACTGAAGCTTTCTTT
TRBV5-1,TRBD1,NA,15,TRBJ2-7,CASSSSGTASYEQYF,TGCGCCAGCAGCTCCTCCGGGACAGCCTCCTACGAGCAGTACTTC
TRBV12-3/TRBV12-4,TRBD1,few,14,TRBJ2-4,CASSITGGEDIQYF,TGTGCCAGCAGCATAACAGGGGGCGAAGACATTCAGTACTTC
TRBV10-3,NA,few,13,TRBJ2-6,CAMGRSGANVLTF,TGTGCCATGGGGCGCTCTGGGGCCAACGTCCTGACTTTC
TRBV6-5,NA,few,12,TRBJ1-2,CASGLSNYGYTF,TGTGCCAGCGGGTTGTCTAACTATGGCTACACCTTC
TRBV5-1,TRBD2,few,16,TRBJ2-3,CASSESSGGPPYTQYF,TGCGCCAGCAGCGAGTCTAGCGGGGGCCCACCCTATACGCAGTATTTT
TRBV5-5,NA,NA,16,TRBJ1-5,CASSLAIDQLGQPQHF,TGTGCCAGCAGCTTGGCCATTGACCAGCTCGGGCAGCCCCAGCATTTT
TRBV6-5,NA,NA,14,TRBJ2-4,CASGRGRTKNIQYF,TGTGCCAGCGGTAGGGGGAGAACCAAAAACATTCAGTACTTC
TRBV6-1,NA,few,12,TRBJ2-2,CASSEQGGELFF,TGTGCCAGCAGTGAACAGGGCGGGGAGCTGTTTTTT
TRBV6-1,TRBD2,NA,16,TRBJ2-1,CASRNILSGRANEQFF,TGTGCCAGCAGGAACATCCTTAGCGGGAGGGCCAATGAGCAGTTCTTC
TRBV6-1,NA,few,16,TRBJ2-3,CASSEQGSSGTDTQYF,TGTGCCAGCAGTGAACAGGGATCCTCTGGCACAGATACGCAGTATTTT
TRBV9,TRBD2,NA,15,TRBJ2-4,CASSVESSGRSIQYF,TGTGCCAGCAGCGTAGAGAGTAGCGGGAGGAGCATTCAGTACTTC